This T cell receptor (beta chain) was observed in a study of blood T cell repertoires in COVID-19. Generated by immunoSEQ multiplex PCR, the TCRdb table keeps only in-frame clones and is missing some. Of around 170,000 clones listed, approximately 84% are singletons. J gave up 7 bases and V 1 base, and 11 bases lay outside the gene matches. CDR1 and CDR2 from the germline V gene are SQVTM and ANQGSEA. The CDR3 consists of 16 residues. The chain joins TRBV29-1 to TRBJ2-1; 9 bases agree with TRBD2. Source material: peripheral blood. This receptor was identified in a man in his late teens or twenties with active or convalescent COVID-19. As DNA, the CDR3 is TGCAGCGTTGAAGCCCGCGGGAGGGCAAAAGGGAATGAGCAGTTCTTC. Its protein is CSVEARGRAKGNEQFF.